One sample yielded the 16 T cell receptor beta chains listed below, sequenced in a study of shared clonotypes between healthy human individuals (dated by TCRdb to the early 2020s). The protocol used for the library was the immunoSEQ multiplex PCR assay. In TCRdb, the immuneACCESS table is reduced to in-frame sequences with V and J assigned. These tables do not hold every clone; where another copy was compared, an unresolved V gene accounts for under half, and the others remain unexplained. The sample table holds over 2 million clones, of which around 96% were seen once. About 1.1% of the sample is in the top ten clones. For the CD8 naive samples, CD45RO-negative cells were positively selected for CCR7, yielding a CD45RA+CCR7+ population from which TemRA cells were excluded. Sequenced material: naive CD8+ T cells sorted from blood. In the paper's terms, the cell subset or site label means: CD45RA+CCR7+. Source of these receptors: a man aged 18-30 years in good health.

The V call is TRBV5-1, the J call TRBJ2-7; D unclear. CDR1 is SGHRS, CDR2 YFSETQ, per germline. V lost 0 bases, J lost 5 bases, and 12 bases lay in between. There are 14 residues in the CDR3. The CDR3 sequence: CASSLGPSANEQYF. The CDR3 coding sequence is TGCGCCAGCAGCTTGGGCCCAAGTGCCAACGAGCAGTACTTC.

This chain uses TRBV7-6 with TRBJ2-2, with D hard to call. Germline V gene data show CDR1 as SGHVS and CDR2 as FNYEAQ. The CDR3 runs 15 residues. Trimming stripped 1 base from V and 5 bases from J, with 11 bases between. The DNA for the CDR3 is TGTGCCAGCAGCTTAGAGGCACTTGAGACCGGGGAGCTGTTTTTT. Protein: CASSLEALETGELFF.

The chain combines TRBV7-9 with TRBJ1-2; D is unresolved. The germline V gene encodes CDR1 SEHNR and CDR2 FQNEAQ (reference sequence). Trimming pared 5 bases from V and 8 bases from J, leaving 15 bases between. The CDR3 covers 13 residues. The CDR3: CASSTSAPSGYTF. CDR3 coding DNA: TGTGCCAGCAGCACGTCGGCCCCCTCGGGCTACACCTTC.

The chain recombines TRBV7-9 with TRBJ1-2; 9 nucleotides line up with TRBD1. This CDR3 has 16 amino acids. V dropped 5 bases and J dropped 2; count of bases not matched to a gene: 9. CDR1 SEHNR and CDR2 FQNEAQ come from the germline V gene (reference sequence). The CDR3 loop is CASSPTGGGHNYGYTF. The CDR3 coding sequence is TGTGCCAGCAGCCCCACAGGGGGCGGCCACAACTATGGCTACACCTTC.

In DNA form, the CDR3 reads TGTGCCAGCGTGACAGGGGGCAGTAACACTGAAGCTTTCTTT. It encodes CASVTGGSNTEAFF. The rearrangement uses TRBV25-1 and TRBJ1-1; 10 bases line up with TRBD1. Germline V CDR1 and CDR2: MGHDK, SYGVNS. J lost 2 bases, V lost 8 bases, and 5 bases had no gene match. This CDR3 has 14 residues.

The V and J genes are TRBV6-5 and TRBJ2-5; TRBD2 agrees at 14 bases. Germline V gene sequence: CDR1 MNHEY, CDR2 SVGAGI. The V segment lost 5 bases and the J segment 4 bases; nucleotides outside the gene matches: 3. The CDR3 totals 15 residues. In DNA, the CDR3 is TGTGCCAGCAGTCAGACTAGCGGGAGGGCAGAGACCCAGTACTTC. Translating gives CASSQTSGRAETQYF.

V gene TRBV4-3 combines with J gene TRBJ1-3; TRBD1 is a possible D gene (6 bases). Germline values: CDR1 LGHNA, CDR2 YSLEER. This CDR3 comprises 17 residues. V lost 0 bases to trimming and J lost 2 bases, with 14 bases between them. The chain's CDR3 is CASSQDFEGVAGNTIYF. The DNA of the CDR3 is TGCGCCAGCAGCCAAGATTTCGAGGGGGTGGCTGGAAACACCATATATTTT.

This clone has a handful of counts. Other nucleotide sequences in the sample specify the same CDR3. The chain uses TRBV9 and TRBJ2-3; D not resolved. Germline CDR1 and CDR2: SGDLS and YYNGEE. The CDR3 totals 13 residues. V dropped 0 bases and J dropped 0 bases, with 2 bases sitting between them. CDR3 in amino acids: CASSVGSTDTQYF. CDR3 nucleotides: TGTGCCAGCAGCGTAGGGAGCACAGATACGCAGTATTTT.

The rearrangement uses TRBV7-8 and TRBJ2-7; TRBD2 agrees at 10 bases. The junction had 5 bases not matched to a gene; V was cut back by 1 base and J by 2 bases. CDR1 and CDR2 (germline): SGHVS, FQNEAQ. The CDR3 runs 16 residues. CDR3 region: CASSLGLAGVTYEQYF. The CDR3, as DNA: TGTGCCAGCAGCTTAGGTCTAGCGGGGGTGACCTACGAGCAGTACTTC.

The chain has TRBV27 and TRBJ1-6; 8 positions agree with TRBD1. The germline V gene has CDR1 MNHEY and CDR2 SMNVEV (reference sequence). V lost 5 bases and J lost 2; bases outside the gene matches: 5. This CDR3 contains 16 residues. The CDR3 DNA reads TGTGCCAGCAGTCTTAGGACAGGGCCCTATAATTCACCCCTCCACTTT. It is translated as CASSLRTGPYNSPLHF.

Worth noting for this clone: In the same sample, other DNA sequences code for this CDR3. The rearrangement joins TRBV28 to TRBJ2-7; possible D gene TRBD1, 5 bases. CDR1 is MDHEN and CDR2 is SYDVKM in the germline V gene. Trimming shortened V by 2 bases and J by 1 base, and 6 bases separated the two germline ends. The CDR3 runs 13 residues. The CDR3 sequence is CASSLDSSYEQYF. The CDR3 nucleotides are TGTGCCAGCAGTTTAGACAGTTCCTACGAGCAGTACTTC.

This chain uses TRBV9 with TRBJ2-7, with 7 bases aligning to TRBD1. Per the germline V gene, CDR1 is SGDLS and CDR2 is YYNGEE. The CDR3 has 14 residues. V trimming: 4 bases; J trimming: 3 bases; junction bases outside the gene matches: 7. The CDR3 reads CASSRGQPYYEQYF. CDR3 in DNA: TGTGCCAGCAGCCGGGGACAGCCATACTACGAGCAGTACTTC.

The V call is TRBV25-1, the J call TRBJ2-3, with unresolved D. The CDR3 is 12 residues long. Germline V lookup: CDR1 MGHDK, CDR2 SYGVNS. With 5 bases removed from V and 0 bases from J, the gap between germline ends came to 3 bases. Here the CDR3 DNA reads TGTGCCAGCAGTCTTAGCACAGATACGCAGTATTTT. Its protein product is CASSLSTDTQYF. The whole variable domain, remainder taken from reference TRBV25-1 and TRBJ2-3, is EADIYQTPRYLVIGTGKKITLECSQTMGHDKMYWYQQDPGMELHLIHYSYGVNSTEKGDLSSESTVSRIRTEHFPLTLESARPSHTSQYLCASSLSTDTQYFGPGTRLTVL.

V is TRBV2 and J is TRBJ1-5; maybe TRBD1 (6 bases). Germline V gives CDR1 SNHLY, CDR2 FYNNEI. This CDR3 is 14 amino acids long. Trimming pared 6 bases from V and 4 bases from J, leaving 13 bases between. This chain's CDR3 is CASSPGEENQPQHF. The CDR3 DNA follows: TGTGCCAGCAGCCCAGGGGAAGAGAATCAGCCCCAGCATTTT.

Concerning this clone itself: The same CDR3 can be traced to other DNA sequences in this sample. The V call is TRBV7-9, the J call TRBJ2-3; D is unclear. CDR3 size: 12 residues. In germline, CDR1 is SEHNR, CDR2 FQNEAQ (reference sequence). Trimming stripped 5 bases from V and 2 bases from J, with 5 bases between. CDR3 sequence: CASSLYTDTQYF. The CDR3 nucleotides read TGTGCCAGCAGCCTCTACACAGATACGCAGTATTTT.

The rearrangement joins TRBV2 to TRBJ2-7; 8 nucleotides align to TRBD1. The CDR3 loop spans 13 amino acids. Germline V gene lookup returns CDR1 SNHLY and CDR2 FYNNEI. Losses at the gene ends were 6 bases for V and 7 bases for J; bases not matched to a gene: 8. DNA for the CDR3: TGTGCCAGCAGGTCCGGACAGGGCGGGGAGCAGTACTTC. Protein product: CASRSGQGGEQYF.